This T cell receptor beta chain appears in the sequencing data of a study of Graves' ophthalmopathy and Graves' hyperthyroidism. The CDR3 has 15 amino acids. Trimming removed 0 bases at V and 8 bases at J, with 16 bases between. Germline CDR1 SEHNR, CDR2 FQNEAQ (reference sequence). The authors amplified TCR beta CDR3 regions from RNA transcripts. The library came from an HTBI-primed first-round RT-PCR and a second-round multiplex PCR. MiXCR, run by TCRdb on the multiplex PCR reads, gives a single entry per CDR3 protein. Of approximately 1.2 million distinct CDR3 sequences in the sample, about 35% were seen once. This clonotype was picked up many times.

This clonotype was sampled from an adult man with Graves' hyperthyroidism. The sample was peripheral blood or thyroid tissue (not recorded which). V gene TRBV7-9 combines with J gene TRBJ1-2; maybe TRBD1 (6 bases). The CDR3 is CASSLAQGTTMGYTF. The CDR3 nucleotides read TGTGCCAGCAGCTTAGCGCAGGGGACTACTATGGGCTACACCTTC.